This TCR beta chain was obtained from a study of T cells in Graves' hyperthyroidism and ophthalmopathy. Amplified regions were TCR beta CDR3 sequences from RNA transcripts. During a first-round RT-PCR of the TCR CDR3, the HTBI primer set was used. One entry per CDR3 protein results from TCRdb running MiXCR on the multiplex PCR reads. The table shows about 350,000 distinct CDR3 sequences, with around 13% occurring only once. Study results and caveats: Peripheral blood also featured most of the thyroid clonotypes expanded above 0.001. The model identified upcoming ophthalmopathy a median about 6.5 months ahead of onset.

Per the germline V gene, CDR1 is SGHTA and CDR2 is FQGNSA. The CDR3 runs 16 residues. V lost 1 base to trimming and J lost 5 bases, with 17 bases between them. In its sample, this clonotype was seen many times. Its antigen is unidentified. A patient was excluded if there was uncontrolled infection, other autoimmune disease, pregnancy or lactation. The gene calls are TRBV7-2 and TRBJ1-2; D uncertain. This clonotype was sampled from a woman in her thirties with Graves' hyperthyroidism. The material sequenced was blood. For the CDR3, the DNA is TGTGCCAGCAGCTTAGAATGGGTGGCAGACCCTTATGGCTACACCTTC. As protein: CASSLEWVADPYGYTF.